The subject of this entry is one T cell receptor (beta chain). Germline loops: CDR1 LGHDT, CDR2 YNNKEL (reference sequence). The CDR3 covers 15 residues. The V and J ends lost 0 bases and 7 bases, in that order; junction bases with no gene match: 8. Original processing notes: Scientists estimated how many nucleated cells there were by amplifying reference gene primers. Assay: immunoSEQ multiplex PCR; the TCRdb copy retains only in-frame clones and omits some. From that table come the V and J calls and clone size; the DNA was used to work out D and trimming. The top ten hold 0.95% to 1.5% of the sample, which has approximately 260,000 clones, 70% to 90% seen once. The source of the sample is a study of blood T cell repertoires in COVID-19. Study-level background: Samples representing acute and convalescent COVID-19 were sourced from the United States, Italy and Spain. From T cells, B-cell-depleted T cells, or PBMCs came the material, which was cDNA or gDNA.

The study recruited people aged 18 to 89 years across around 23 US areas. The genes are TRBV3-1 (or the pseudogene TRBV3-2) and TRBJ2-7; 8 bases align to TRBD1. The clonotype was recovered from a woman between 40 and 55 years old with acute COVID-19. Sequenced sample: PBMCs or T cells enriched from blood (not recorded which). The CDR3 DNA is TGTGCCAGCAGCCAAGAATTACGAGACAGGGGTGAGCAGTACTTC. Protein sequence: CASSQELRDRGEQYF.